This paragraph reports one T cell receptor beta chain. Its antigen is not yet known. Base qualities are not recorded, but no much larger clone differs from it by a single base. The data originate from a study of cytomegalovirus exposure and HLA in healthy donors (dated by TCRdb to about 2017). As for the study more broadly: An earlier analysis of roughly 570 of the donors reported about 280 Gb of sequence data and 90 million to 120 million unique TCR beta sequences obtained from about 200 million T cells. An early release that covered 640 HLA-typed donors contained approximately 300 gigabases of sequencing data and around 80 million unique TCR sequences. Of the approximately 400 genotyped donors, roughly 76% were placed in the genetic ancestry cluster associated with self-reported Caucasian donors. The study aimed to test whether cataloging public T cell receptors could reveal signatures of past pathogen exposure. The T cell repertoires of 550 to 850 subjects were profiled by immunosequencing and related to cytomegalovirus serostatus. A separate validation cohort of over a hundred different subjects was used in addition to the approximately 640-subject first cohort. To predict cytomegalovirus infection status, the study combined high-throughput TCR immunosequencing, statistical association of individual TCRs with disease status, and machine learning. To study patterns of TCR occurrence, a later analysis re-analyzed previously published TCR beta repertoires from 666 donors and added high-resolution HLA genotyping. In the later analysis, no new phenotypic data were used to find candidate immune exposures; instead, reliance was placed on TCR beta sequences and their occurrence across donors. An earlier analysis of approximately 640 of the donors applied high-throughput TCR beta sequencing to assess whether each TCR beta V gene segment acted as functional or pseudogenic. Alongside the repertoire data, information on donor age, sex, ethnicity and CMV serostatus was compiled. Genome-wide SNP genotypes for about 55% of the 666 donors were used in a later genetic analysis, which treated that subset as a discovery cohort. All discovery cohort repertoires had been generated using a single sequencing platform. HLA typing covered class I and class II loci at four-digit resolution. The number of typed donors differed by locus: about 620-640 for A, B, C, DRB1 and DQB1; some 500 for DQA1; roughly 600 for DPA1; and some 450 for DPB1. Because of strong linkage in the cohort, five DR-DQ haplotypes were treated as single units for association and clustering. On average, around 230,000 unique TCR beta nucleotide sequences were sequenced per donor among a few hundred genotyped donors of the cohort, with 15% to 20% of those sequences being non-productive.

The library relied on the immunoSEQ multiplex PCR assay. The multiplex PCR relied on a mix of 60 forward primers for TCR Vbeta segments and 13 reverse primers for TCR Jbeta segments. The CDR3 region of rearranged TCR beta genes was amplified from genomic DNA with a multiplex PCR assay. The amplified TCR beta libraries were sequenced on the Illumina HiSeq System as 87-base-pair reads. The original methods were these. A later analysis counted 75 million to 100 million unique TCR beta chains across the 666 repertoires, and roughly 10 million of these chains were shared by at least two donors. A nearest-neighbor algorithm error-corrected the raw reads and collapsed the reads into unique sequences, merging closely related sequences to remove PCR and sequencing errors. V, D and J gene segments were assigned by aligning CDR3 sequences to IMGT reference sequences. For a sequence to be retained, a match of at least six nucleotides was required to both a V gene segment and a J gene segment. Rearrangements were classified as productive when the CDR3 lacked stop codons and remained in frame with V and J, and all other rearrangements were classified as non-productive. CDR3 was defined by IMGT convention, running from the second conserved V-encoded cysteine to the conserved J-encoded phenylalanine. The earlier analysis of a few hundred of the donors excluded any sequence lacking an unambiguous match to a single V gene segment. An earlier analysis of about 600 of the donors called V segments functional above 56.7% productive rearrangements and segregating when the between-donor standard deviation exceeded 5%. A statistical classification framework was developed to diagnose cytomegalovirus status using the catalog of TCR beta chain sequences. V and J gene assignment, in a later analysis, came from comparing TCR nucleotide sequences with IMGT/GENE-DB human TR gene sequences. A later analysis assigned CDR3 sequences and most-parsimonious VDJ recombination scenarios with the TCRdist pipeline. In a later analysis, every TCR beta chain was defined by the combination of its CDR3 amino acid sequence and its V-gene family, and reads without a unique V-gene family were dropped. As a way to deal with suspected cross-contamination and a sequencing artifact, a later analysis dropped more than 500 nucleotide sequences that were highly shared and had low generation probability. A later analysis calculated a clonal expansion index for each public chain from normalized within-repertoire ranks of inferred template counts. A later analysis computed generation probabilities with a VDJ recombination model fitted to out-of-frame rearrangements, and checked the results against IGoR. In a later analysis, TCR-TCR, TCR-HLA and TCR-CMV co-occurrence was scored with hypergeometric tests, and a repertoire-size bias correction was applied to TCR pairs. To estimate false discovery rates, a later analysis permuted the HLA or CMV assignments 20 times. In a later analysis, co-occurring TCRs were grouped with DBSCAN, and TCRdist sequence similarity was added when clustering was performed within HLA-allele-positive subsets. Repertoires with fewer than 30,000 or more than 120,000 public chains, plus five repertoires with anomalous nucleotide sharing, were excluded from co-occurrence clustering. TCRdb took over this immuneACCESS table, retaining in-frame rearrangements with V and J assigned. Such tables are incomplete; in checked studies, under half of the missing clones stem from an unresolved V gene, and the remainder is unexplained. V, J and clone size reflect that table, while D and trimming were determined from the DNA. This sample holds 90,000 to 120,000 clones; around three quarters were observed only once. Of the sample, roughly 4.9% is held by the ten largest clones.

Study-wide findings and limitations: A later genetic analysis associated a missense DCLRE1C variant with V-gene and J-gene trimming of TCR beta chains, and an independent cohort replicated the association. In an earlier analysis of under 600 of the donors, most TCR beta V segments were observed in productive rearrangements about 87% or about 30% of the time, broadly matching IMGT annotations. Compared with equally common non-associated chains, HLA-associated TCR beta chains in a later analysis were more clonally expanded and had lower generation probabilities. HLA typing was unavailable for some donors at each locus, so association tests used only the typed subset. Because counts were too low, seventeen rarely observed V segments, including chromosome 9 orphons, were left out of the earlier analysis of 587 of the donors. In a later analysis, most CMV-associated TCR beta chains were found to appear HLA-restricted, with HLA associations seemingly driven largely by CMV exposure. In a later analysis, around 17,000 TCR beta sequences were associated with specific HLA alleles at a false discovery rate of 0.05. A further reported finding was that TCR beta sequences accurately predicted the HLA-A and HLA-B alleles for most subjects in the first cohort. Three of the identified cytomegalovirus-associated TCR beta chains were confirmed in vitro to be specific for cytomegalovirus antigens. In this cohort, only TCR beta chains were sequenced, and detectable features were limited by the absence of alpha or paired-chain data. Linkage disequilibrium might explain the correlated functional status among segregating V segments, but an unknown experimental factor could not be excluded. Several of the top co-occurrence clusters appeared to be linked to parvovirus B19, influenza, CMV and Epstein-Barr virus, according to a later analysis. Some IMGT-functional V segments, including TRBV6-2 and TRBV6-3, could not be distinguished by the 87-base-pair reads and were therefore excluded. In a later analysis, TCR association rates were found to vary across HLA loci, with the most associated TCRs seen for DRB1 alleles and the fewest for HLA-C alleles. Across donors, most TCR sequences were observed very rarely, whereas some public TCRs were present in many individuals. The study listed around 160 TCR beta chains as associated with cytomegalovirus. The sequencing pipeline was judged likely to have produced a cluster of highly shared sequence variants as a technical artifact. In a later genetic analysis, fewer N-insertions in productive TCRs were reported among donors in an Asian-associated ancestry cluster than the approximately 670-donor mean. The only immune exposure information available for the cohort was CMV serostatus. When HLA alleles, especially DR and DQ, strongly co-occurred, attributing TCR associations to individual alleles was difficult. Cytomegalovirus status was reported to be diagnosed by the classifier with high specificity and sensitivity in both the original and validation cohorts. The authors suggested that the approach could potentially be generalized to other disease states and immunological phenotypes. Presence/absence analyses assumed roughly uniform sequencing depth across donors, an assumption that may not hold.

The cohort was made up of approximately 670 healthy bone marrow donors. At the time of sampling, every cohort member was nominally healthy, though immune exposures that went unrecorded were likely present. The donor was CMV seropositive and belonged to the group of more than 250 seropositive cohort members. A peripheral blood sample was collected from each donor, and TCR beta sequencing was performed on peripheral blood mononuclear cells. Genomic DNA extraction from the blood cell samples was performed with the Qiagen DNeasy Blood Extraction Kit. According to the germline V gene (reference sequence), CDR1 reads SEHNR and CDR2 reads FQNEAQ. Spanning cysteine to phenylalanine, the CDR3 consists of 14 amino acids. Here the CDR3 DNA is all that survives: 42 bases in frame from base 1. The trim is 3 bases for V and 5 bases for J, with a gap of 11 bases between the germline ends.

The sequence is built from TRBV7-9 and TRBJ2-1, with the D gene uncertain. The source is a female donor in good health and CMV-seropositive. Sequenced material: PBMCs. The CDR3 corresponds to CASSFLKPDNEQFF. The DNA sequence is TGTGCCAGCAGCTTCCTAAAGCCCGACAATGAGCAGTTCTTC.